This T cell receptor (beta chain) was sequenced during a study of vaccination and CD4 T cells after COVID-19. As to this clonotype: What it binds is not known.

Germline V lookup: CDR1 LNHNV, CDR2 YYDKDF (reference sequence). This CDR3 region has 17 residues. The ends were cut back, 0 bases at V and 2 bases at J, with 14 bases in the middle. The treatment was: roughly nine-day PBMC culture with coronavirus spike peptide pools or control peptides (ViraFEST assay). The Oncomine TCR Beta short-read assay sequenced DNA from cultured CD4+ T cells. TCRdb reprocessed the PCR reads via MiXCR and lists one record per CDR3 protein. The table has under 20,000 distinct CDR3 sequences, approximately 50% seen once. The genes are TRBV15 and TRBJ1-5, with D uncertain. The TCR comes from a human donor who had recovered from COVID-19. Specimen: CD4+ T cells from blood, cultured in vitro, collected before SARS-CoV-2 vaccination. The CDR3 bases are TGTGCCACCAGCAGAGATTTAATCCGGATGGGCAATCAGCCCCAGCATTTT. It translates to CATSRDLIRMGNQPQHF.